The rows below give T cell receptor beta chains drawn from one sample of a study of cytomegalovirus exposure and HLA in healthy donors. Sequencing was performed with immunoSEQ multiplex PCR; in TCRdb, only in-frame clones are kept and a portion is missing. The top ten hold approximately 2% of the sample, which has approximately 100,000 clones, about 74% seen once. Sequencing input: PBMCs. The source is a male donor in good health and CMV-seronegative. Both conserved end residues are part of each CDR3. The D gene is left open where the match is weak. Only part of the rows carry a size: once, few, many, or a class if the clone is expanded.

V	J	D	size	CDR3	DNA
TRBV6-5	TRBJ1-1	TRBD1	-	CASSLQGVDTEAFF	TGTGCCAGCAGTTTACAGGGGGTGGACACTGAAGCTTTCTTT
TRBV9	TRBJ1-1	-	-	CASSVARNTEAFF	TGTGCCAGCAGCGTAGCTCGGAACACTGAAGCTTTCTTT
TRBV13	TRBJ2-1	TRBD1	-	CASSFDRGQFF	TGTGCCAGCAGCTTCGACAGGGGGCAGTTCTTC
TRBV2	TRBJ2-5	-	-	CASNLPRETQYF	TGTGCCAGCAACCTACCTCGGGAGACCCAGTACTTC
TRBV7-9	TRBJ2-7	TRBD1	-	CASSHKTDRGNEQYF	TGTGCCAGCAGCCATAAAACCGACAGGGGAAACGAGCAGTACTTC
TRBV28	TRBJ1-3	TRBD1	-	CASTLGTGTGNTIYF	TGTGCCAGCACCTTGGGGACAGGGACTGGAAACACCATATATTTT
TRBV23-1	TRBJ2-7	TRBD1	few	CASSQSTGGYLYEQYF	TGCGCCAGCAGTCAATCGACAGGGGGCTATCTCTACGAGCAGTACTTC
TRBV7-8	TRBJ2-1	TRBD1	-	CASSPRDRGSPWIRIYNEQFF	TGTGCCAGCAGCCCCCGGGACAGGGGAAGCCCTTGGATCCGAATCTACAATGAGCAGTTCTTC
TRBV7-8	TRBJ1-3	-	-	CASSTGSGNTIYF	TGTGCCAGCAGCACGGGATCTGGAAACACCATATATTTT
TRBV7-3	TRBJ2-3	TRBD1	-	CASSFRDRETDTQYF	TGTGCCAGCAGCTTCCGGGACAGGGAGACAGATACGCAGTATTTT
TRBV6-6	TRBJ2-7	TRBD2	few	CASSSTSLAIEQYF	TGTGCCAGCAGCTCAACATCACTAGCGATCGAGCAGTACTTC
TRBV28	TRBJ2-7	-	few	CASKREATYEQYF	TGTGCCAGCAAGAGGGAAGCAACCTACGAGCAGTACTTC
TRBV6-1	TRBJ2-7	-	once	CASTSSYEQYF	TGTGCCAGCACTTCTAGCTACGAGCAGTACTTC
TRBV15	TRBJ2-7	TRBD2	-	CATSRDRRRGTSGTITYEQYF	TGTGCCACCAGCAGAGATAGACGTCGGGGGACTAGCGGGACCATCACCTACGAGCAGTACTTC
TRBV19	TRBJ1-1	TRBD1	-	CASTHRGRNTEAFF	TGTGCCAGTACCCACAGGGGACGGAACACTGAAGCTTTCTTT
TRBV29-1	TRBJ2-1	TRBD1	-	CSVEDLYRGTYNEQFF	TGCAGCGTTGAAGATCTGTACAGGGGTACCTACAATGAGCAGTTCTTC
TRBV11-2	TRBJ2-1	-	few	CASSLVQGGSEQFF	TGTGCCAGCAGCTTAGTTCAGGGGGGAAGTGAGCAGTTCTTC
TRBV30	TRBJ1-2	-	-	CAWSATRQIYGYTF	TGTGCCTGGAGTGCGACGAGGCAAATCTATGGCTACACCTTC
TRBV5-4	TRBJ2-2	-	-	CASSPGRTGELFF	TGTGCCAGCAGTCCTGGGCGTACCGGGGAGCTGTTTTTT
TRBV2	TRBJ2-7	-	-	CASSGVRGDEQYF	TGTGCCAGCAGTGGGGTCAGGGGTGACGAGCAGTACTTC
TRBV9	TRBJ2-7	-	few	CASSVVGRGGEQYF	TGTGCCAGCAGCGTAGTCGGCAGGGGTGGCGAGCAGTACTTC
TRBV14	TRBJ2-7	-	-	CASSRVLAREQYF	TGTGCCAGCAGCCGAGTTCTAGCGCGCGAGCAGTACTTC
TRBV20-1	TRBJ1-4	-	-	CSTTENEKLFF	TGCAGTACGACGGAGAATGAAAAACTGTTTTTT
TRBV27	TRBJ2-1	TRBD2	-	CASSFGVAGEDEQFF	TGTGCCAGCAGTTTTGGAGTAGCGGGAGAGGATGAGCAGTTCTTC
TRBV6-4	TRBJ1-2	-	once	CASSPSGTNNYGYTF	TGTGCCAGCAGTCCATCCGGGACAAATAACTATGGCTACACCTTC
TRBV7-2	TRBJ2-1	-	-	CASSLGGLSPYNEQFF	TGTGCCAGCAGCCTAGGGGGGCTTTCCCCCTACAATGAGCAGTTCTTC
TRBV27	TRBJ1-1	-	-	CASSLLGGNTEAFF	TGTGCCAGCAGTTTATTGGGGGGGAACACTGAAGCTTTCTTT
TRBV27	TRBJ2-7	-	once	CASSLRRGAVYEQYF	TGTGCCAGCAGTTTACGTAGGGGCGCGGTCTACGAGCAGTACTTC
TRBV7-2	TRBJ2-7	TRBD1	-	CASSLGQGVYEQYF	TGTGCCAGCAGCTTAGGACAGGGGGTCTACGAGCAGTACTTC
TRBV6-5	TRBJ1-1	-	few	CASSYGRGAGTEAFF	TGTGCCAGCAGTTACGGTCGGGGGGCAGGCACTGAAGCTTTCTTT
TRBV9	TRBJ2-2	-	once	CASSVDPGPTGELFF	TGTGCCAGCAGCGTAGACCCAGGGCCCACCGGGGAGCTGTTTTTT
TRBV27	TRBJ2-7	TRBD2	-	CASSLRGDYEQYF	TGTGCCAGCAGTTTACGGGGGGACTACGAGCAGTACTTC
TRBV9	TRBJ1-1	-	-	CASSVLLNTEAFF	TGTGCCAGCAGCGTACTACTGAACACTGAAGCTTTCTTT
TRBV7-2	TRBJ2-4	-	-	CASSFDGAAAKNIQYF	TGTGCCAGCAGCTTTGACGGAGCGGCGGCCAAAAACATTCAGTACTTC
TRBV7-8	TRBJ2-7	-	-	CASSPRGSGGAYEQYF	TGTGCCAGCAGCCCGAGGGGTAGCGGAGGGGCCTACGAGCAGTACTTC
TRBV7-9	TRBJ2-3	-	-	CASRSGLPTDTQYF	TGTGCCAGCAGGTCGGGACTTCCCACAGATACGCAGTATTTT
TRBV5-1	TRBJ2-7	TRBD2	-	CASSLGGLAGGLNEQYF	TGCGCCAGCAGCTTGGGCGGACTAGCGGGAGGGCTCAACGAGCAGTACTTC
TRBV5-1	TRBJ1-1	-	-	CASSRLGGNTEAFF	TGCGCCAGCAGCCGCCTGGGGGGGAACACTGAAGCTTTCTTT
TRBV19	TRBJ2-2	TRBD2	-	CASSYTSGRTINTGELFF	TGTGCCAGTAGTTACACTAGCGGGAGGACGATAAACACCGGGGAGCTGTTTTTT
TRBV6-5	TRBJ2-7	-	-	CASSGGYEQYF	TGTGCCAGCAGCGGAGGATACGAGCAGTACTTC
TRBV5-6	TRBJ2-7	-	-	CASSLRRLAPYEQYF	TGTGCCAGCAGCTTGAGAAGGCTAGCCCCCTACGAGCAGTACTTC
TRBV27	TRBJ2-3	-	few	CASSLGGRAGRTDTQYF	TGTGCCAGCAGTTTAGGCGGGCGGGCGGGAAGGACAGATACGCAGTATTTT
TRBV27	TRBJ2-6	-	few	CASRPYLSGANVLTF	TGTGCCAGCAGACCCTACCTCTCTGGGGCCAACGTCCTGACTTTC
TRBV11-2	TRBJ1-1	TRBD1	-	CASSWTGGLVHTEAFF	TGTGCCAGCAGCTGGACAGGGGGTCTGGTACACACTGAAGCTTTCTTT
TRBV29-1	TRBJ2-7	-	-	CSVEAVVGQTIYEQYF	TGCAGCGTTGAAGCGGTAGTAGGACAGACTATCTACGAGCAGTACTTC
TRBV7-6	TRBJ2-3	TRBD2	-	CASSIGTSGVDTQYF	TGTGCCAGCAGCATCGGGACTAGCGGGGTAGATACGCAGTATTTT
TRBV15	TRBJ1-2	-	-	CATSREAGSYGYTF	TGTGCCACCAGCAGAGAGGCAGGGTCCTATGGCTACACCTTC
TRBV13	TRBJ2-7	-	-	CASLSTATYEQYF	TGTGCCAGCCTCTCAACTGCGACCTACGAGCAGTACTTC
TRBV30	TRBJ1-6	-	-	CAWIRGGYNSPLHF	TGTGCCTGGATTAGAGGGGGCTATAATTCACCCCTCCACTTT
TRBV28	TRBJ1-2	TRBD1	-	CASTSDRGPGYTF	TGTGCCAGCACCTCGGACAGGGGGCCTGGCTACACCTTC
TRBV7-9	TRBJ2-5	TRBD1	-	CASSLGTGQKETQYF	TGTGCCAGCAGCTTAGGGACAGGTCAAAAAGAGACCCAGTACTTC
TRBV6-6	TRBJ1-4	-	-	CASRKQGGGNEKLFF	TGTGCCAGCAGGAAACAGGGCGGAGGTAATGAAAAACTGTTTTTT
TRBV5-4	TRBJ2-2	TRBD1	-	CASSPIRGQGASNTGELFF	TGTGCCAGCAGCCCTATCCGGGGACAGGGGGCCTCGAACACCGGGGAGCTGTTTTTT
TRBV27	TRBJ1-5	-	once	CASSLGRTVNQPQHF	TGTGCCAGCAGTTTGGGACGGACAGTCAATCAGCCCCAGCATTTT
TRBV27	TRBJ2-5	-	-	CASSPIWEAKETQYF	TGTGCCAGCAGTCCAATCTGGGAGGCCAAGGAGACCCAGTACTTC
TRBV5-1	TRBJ2-5	-	-	CASRRAQAQETQYF	TGCGCCAGCAGGAGAGCGCAAGCTCAGGAGACCCAGTACTTC
TRBV27	TRBJ2-3	-	-	CASSQRAGGNTDTQYF	TGTGCCAGCAGTCAGCGGGCGGGTGGAAACACAGATACGCAGTATTTT
TRBV5-1	TRBJ1-1	TRBD1	-	CASSLGDRGFTEAFF	TGCGCCAGCAGCTTGGGGGACAGGGGATTTACTGAAGCTTTCTTT